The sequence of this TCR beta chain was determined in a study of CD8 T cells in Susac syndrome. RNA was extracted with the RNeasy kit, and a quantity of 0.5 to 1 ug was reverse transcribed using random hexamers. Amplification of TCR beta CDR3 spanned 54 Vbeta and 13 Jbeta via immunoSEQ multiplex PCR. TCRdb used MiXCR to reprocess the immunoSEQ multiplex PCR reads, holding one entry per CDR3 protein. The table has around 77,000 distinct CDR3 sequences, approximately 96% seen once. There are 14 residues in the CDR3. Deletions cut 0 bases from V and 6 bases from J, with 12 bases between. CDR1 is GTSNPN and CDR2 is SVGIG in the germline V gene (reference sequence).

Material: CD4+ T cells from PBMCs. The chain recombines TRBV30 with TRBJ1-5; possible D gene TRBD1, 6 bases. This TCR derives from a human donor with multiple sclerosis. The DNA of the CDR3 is TGTGCCTGGAGTGTACTGGGGGCGGCTCAGCCCCAGCATTTT. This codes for CAWSVLGAAQPQHF.